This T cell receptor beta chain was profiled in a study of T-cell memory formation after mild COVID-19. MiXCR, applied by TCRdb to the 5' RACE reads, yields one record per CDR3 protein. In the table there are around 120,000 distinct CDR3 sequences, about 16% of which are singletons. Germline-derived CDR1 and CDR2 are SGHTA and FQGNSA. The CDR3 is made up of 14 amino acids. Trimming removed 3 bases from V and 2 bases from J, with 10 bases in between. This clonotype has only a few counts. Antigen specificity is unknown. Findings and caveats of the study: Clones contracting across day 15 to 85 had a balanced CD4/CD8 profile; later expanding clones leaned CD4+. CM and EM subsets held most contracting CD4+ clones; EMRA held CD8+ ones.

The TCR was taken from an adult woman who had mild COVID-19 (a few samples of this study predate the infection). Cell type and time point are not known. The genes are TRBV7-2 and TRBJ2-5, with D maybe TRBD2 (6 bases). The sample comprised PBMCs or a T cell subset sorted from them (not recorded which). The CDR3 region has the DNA TGTGCCAGCAGCTTTTTCGGGGGACAAGAGACCCAGTACTTC. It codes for CASSFFGGQETQYF.